This entry lists 28 T cell receptor beta chains sequenced from one sample in a study of cytomegalovirus exposure and HLA in healthy donors. The data were produced by immunoSEQ multiplex PCR, yet TCRdb's version contains in-frame clones alone and is incomplete. The sample consists of roughly 220,000 clones, around 90% of them appearing once. The material sequenced was PBMCs. The origin of the receptors is a young woman in good health and CMV-seronegative.

The chain recombines TRBV2 with TRBJ1-5; D uncertain. The CDR3 is 14 residues long. Germline CDR1 and CDR2: SNHLY and FYNNEI. The V and J ends lost 4 bases and 8 bases respectively, with 15 bases between them. The DNA for the CDR3 is TGTGCCAGCAGTGCTGAGCCCTCCGTGGAGCCCCAGCATTTT. Its translation is CASSAEPSVEPQHF.

This clone was detected only once. This chain uses TRBV5-8 with TRBJ1-5, with D tentatively TRBD1 (6 bases). The germline gives CDR1 SGHTS, CDR2 YDEGEE. Trimming cost V 6 bases and J 3 bases, with 16 bases left between them. There are 15 residues in the CDR3. CDR3 protein: CASIVLDSYNQPQHF. The CDR3 DNA is TGTGCCAGCATTGTGCTGGACAGTTACAATCAGCCCCAGCATTTT.

The chain has TRBV6-4 and TRBJ2-2; the D is unclear. The CDR3 loop spans 14 amino acids. Germline values: CDR1 MRHNA, CDR2 SNTAGT. V was trimmed by 3 bases and J by 4 bases, leaving 9 bases between them. The CDR3 bases are TGTGCCAGCAGTGAAGAGGAGATCACCGGGGAGCTGTTTTTT. Translating gives CASSEEEITGELFF.

The chain uses TRBV6-6 and TRBJ1-1; unclear D gene. The CDR3 spans 12 residues. Germline CDR1 reads MNHNY; CDR2 reads SVGAGI (reference sequence). V dropped 7 bases and J dropped 3 bases, with 9 bases sitting between them. The CDR3 DNA sequence: TGTGCCAGCACTAAATTTGACACTGAAGCTTTCTTT. This codes for CASTKFDTEAFF.

This clone was detected once. The rearrangement links TRBV7-6 to TRBJ1-5, with 9 bases identical to TRBD1. This CDR3 is built from 14 residues. The ends lost 6 bases at V and 6 bases at J; junction bases unmatched: 6. From germline, CDR1 is SGHVS and CDR2 FNYEAQ. The CDR3: CASSPLQGAQPQHF. The CDR3 DNA sequence: TGTGCCAGCAGTCCTTTACAGGGGGCTCAGCCCCAGCATTTT.

The chain employs TRBV11-2 and TRBJ2-7; D is ambiguous. V was cut by 1 base and J by 0 bases, with 7 bases left in between. The CDR3 loop spans 14 amino acids. Germline loops: CDR1 SGHAT, CDR2 FQNNGV. The CDR3: CASSLGRDSYEQYF. The DNA for the CDR3 is TGTGCCAGCAGCTTAGGTCGAGACTCCTACGAGCAGTACTTC.

The DNA of the CDR3 is TGTGCCAGCAGCTTAGCAGGGTCCCCCTACAATGAGCAGTTCTTC. It translates to CASSLAGSPYNEQFF. This rearrangement joins TRBV7-3 to TRBJ2-1; tentatively, D is TRBD1 (5 bases). The CDR3 runs 15 residues. Trimming shortened V by 2 bases and J by 2 bases, and 10 bases separated the two germline ends. Germline-derived CDR1 and CDR2 are SGHTA and FQGTGA.

V gene TRBV16 combines with J gene TRBJ1-6, with TRBD1 identical over 11 bases. This CDR3 spans 15 amino acids. The ends lost 2 bases at V and 9 bases at J; junction bases unmatched: 3. Germline V gene data show CDR1 as KGHSY and CDR2 as FQNENV. CDR3 coding DNA: TGTGCCAGCAGCCAACGGGACAGGGGGAGTTCACCCCTCCACTTT. Encoded protein: CASSQRDRGSSPLHF.

The V and J genes are TRBV11-2 and TRBJ2-7; maybe TRBD2 (5 bases). CDR3 length: 15 residues. In germline, CDR1 is SGHAT, CDR2 FQNNGV. Between the trimmed V and J ends, which lost 1 base and 5 bases, there was a span of 15 bases. DNA for the CDR3: TGTGCCAGCAGCTTAGCGACTACTACCAAAAACGAGCAGTACTTC. Its protein product is CASSLATTTKNEQYF.

The chain is built from TRBV6-1 and TRBJ1-1, with TRBD1 as a possible D gene (6 bases). Germline lookup yields CDR1 MNHNS and CDR2 SASEGT. The CDR3 is 14 residues long. The V and J ends lost 5 bases and 8 bases respectively, with 18 bases between them. The CDR3 reads CASSNIGTFQEAFF. In DNA, the CDR3 is TGTGCCAGCAGTAATATCGGGACATTTCAGGAAGCTTTCTTT.

V and J are TRBV9 and TRBJ2-7, with D possibly matching TRBD2 (5 bases). Trimming took 0 bases from V and 1 from J, leaving 8 bases between them. The germline CDR1 and CDR2 sequences are SGDLS and YYNGEE. The CDR3 totals 14 residues. In DNA form, the CDR3 reads TGTGCCAGCAGCGTAGTGTCGGGGTCCTACGAGCAGTACTTC. The encoded protein is CASSVVSGSYEQYF.

This chain uses TRBV21-1 with TRBJ1-3; no check of the table's D call, TRBD1, against the DNA was made. TRBV21-1 is recorded as a pseudogene. The CDR3 is 15 residues long. CDR3 sequence: CASSKERTDGNTIYF. CDR3 DNA sequence: TGTGCCAGCAGCAAAGAGAGGACAGACGGAAACACCATATATTTT.

The V gene is TRBV7-9, the J gene TRBJ2-7, with D uncertain. This CDR3 has 12 residues. Trimming took 4 bases from V and 6 from J, leaving 10 bases between them. Germline V gives CDR1 SEHNR, CDR2 FQNEAQ (reference sequence). The CDR3 region has the DNA TGTGCCAGCAGCTCGAGAGGCGCCGAGCAGTACTTC. It yields the protein CASSSRGAEQYF.

The chain employs TRBV15 and TRBJ2-1, with 7 bases aligning to TRBD2. Germline values: CDR1 LNHNV, CDR2 YYDKDF (reference sequence). V lost 0 bases to trimming and J lost 3 bases; unmatched junction nucleotides: 5. The CDR3 runs 16 residues. CDR3 coding DNA: TGTGCCACCAGCAGAGATCGCGGGAGCATCTACAATGAGCAGTTCTTC. Protein: CATSRDRGSIYNEQFF.

The DNA of the CDR3 is TGTGCCAGCAGCTCCTCTGGGGCTGAAAAACTGTTTTTT. It yields the protein CASSSSGAEKLFF. The rearrangement links TRBV11-2 to TRBJ1-4; maybe TRBD1 (5 bases). The CDR3 is made up of 13 amino acids. The germline V gene encodes CDR1 SGHAT and CDR2 FQNNGV. V lost 4 bases and J lost 7, with 10 bases in between.

The chain is built from TRBV30 and TRBJ2-2; D gene ambiguous. CDR3 length equals 13 residues. The germline V gene has CDR1 GTSNPN and CDR2 SVGIG (reference sequence). The V gene lost 2 bases and the J gene lost 8 bases, with 12 bases spanning the gap. Here the CDR3 reads CAWSSRWAGELFF. DNA of the CDR3: TGTGCCTGGAGTTCACGGTGGGCGGGGGAGCTGTTTTTT.

The gene calls are TRBV29-1 and TRBJ2-7, with 8 positions matching TRBD2. The CDR3 length is 13 residues. The V and J ends lost 1 base and 7 bases, in that order; junction bases with no gene match: 6. Germline V CDR1 and CDR2: SQVTM, ANQGSEA. CDR3 sequence reads: CSVEVRGGGEQYF. CDR3 sequence (DNA): TGCAGCGTTGAAGTCAGAGGCGGGGGGGAGCAGTACTTC.

This clone appeared many times. The chain recombines TRBV19 with TRBJ2-7; 7 bases line up with TRBD2. Losses at the gene ends were 6 bases for V and 2 bases for J; bases not matched to a gene: 4. Germline values: CDR1 LNHDA, CDR2 SQIVND (reference sequence). The CDR3 totals 13 residues. Written as DNA, the CDR3 is TGTGCCAGTAGCACTAGCGTCCCCTACGAGCAGTACTTC. This encodes CASSTSVPYEQYF.

The chain joins TRBV6-5 to TRBJ2-3; 13 nucleotides match TRBD2. CDR1 MNHEY and CDR2 SVGAGI come from the germline V gene. Unmatched junction bases numbered 4, after V lost 5 bases and J lost 5 bases. This CDR3 spans 15 amino acids. The CDR3 DNA sequence: TGTGCCAGCAGTCAGGGACTAGCGGGAATAGATACGCAGTATTTT. Its translation: CASSQGLAGIDTQYF.

This clone was detected once. The gene calls are TRBV12-2 and TRBJ2-1; the DNA was not used to check the table's D call, TRBD2. TRBV12-2 is labeled a pseudogene. The CDR3 runs to 20 residues. The CDR3 sequence is CASRTLSGTSGRADYNEQFF. CDR3 nucleotides: TGTGCAAGTCGCACCCTGTCCGGGACTAGCGGGAGGGCCGATTACAATGAGCAGTTCTTC.

This clone appeared a single time. This chain joins TRBV11-2 and TRBJ2-7, with 8 bases that match TRBD2. CDR1 is SGHAT, CDR2 FQNNGV, per germline. After removal of 1 base from V and 0 bases from J, the junction contained 2 bases not matched to a gene. This CDR3 has 15 residues. CDR3 sequence (DNA): TGTGCCAGCAGCTTAGTCGGGAGGGCCTCCTACGAGCAGTACTTC. It codes for CASSLVGRASYEQYF.

The chain has TRBV19 and TRBJ1-4; possibly TRBD1 for D (5 bases). The CDR3 is 15 residues long. V shed 6 bases and J shed 3 bases, with 14 bases lying between them. Germline V gene sequence: CDR1 LNHDA, CDR2 SQIVND (reference sequence). The CDR3 coding sequence is TGTGCCAGTAGCCGACGAACAGGACCTAATGAAAAACTGTTTTTT. As protein: CASSRRTGPNEKLFF.

The chain links TRBV5-1 to TRBJ2-1; D possibly corresponds to TRBD2 (5 bases). CDR3 length: 16 residues. Trimming took 3 bases from V and 2 from J, leaving 15 bases between them. Germline V gene lookup returns CDR1 SGHRS and CDR2 YFSETQ. The CDR3 here is CASSWRAAVTYNEQFF. The CDR3 DNA reads as TGCGCCAGCAGCTGGAGAGCGGCCGTAACCTACAATGAGCAGTTCTTC.

The chain links TRBV5-5 to TRBJ2-7; 9 nucleotides match TRBD1. V was pared by 4 bases and J by 2 bases, with 7 bases of the junction left unmatched. Germline lookup yields CDR1 SGHKS and CDR2 YYEKEE (reference sequence). CDR3 length equals 15 residues. The CDR3, as DNA: TGTGCCAGCAGCGGCGGACAGGGGTACGCCTACGAGCAGTACTTC. Translating it yields CASSGGQGYAYEQYF. Looking up the rest from reference TRBV5-5 and TRBJ2-7 gives the full variable domain: DAGVTQSPTHLIKTRGQQVTLRCSPISGHKSVSWYQQVLGQGPQFIFQYYEKEERGRGNFPDRFSARQFPNYSSELNVNALLLGDSALYLCASSGGQGYAYEQYFGPGTRLTVT.

This chain joins TRBV27 and TRBJ2-1; 7 bases are a match to TRBD1. The CDR3 runs to 15 residues. Germline loops: CDR1 MNHEY, CDR2 SMNVEV (reference sequence). The V gene end was trimmed by 0 bases and the J gene end by 5 bases; junction bases not matched to a gene: 4. In DNA form, the CDR3 reads TGTGCCAGCAGTTTATCAGGGGGCCCCCACAATGAGCAGTTCTTC. Translating gives CASSLSGGPHNEQFF.

This clone has only one observation. The chain links TRBV7-9 to TRBJ2-7, with 12 bases matching TRBD1. Germline CDR1 reads SEHNR; CDR2 reads FQNEAQ (reference sequence). The V gene end was trimmed by 3 bases and the J gene end by 5 bases; junction bases not matched to a gene: 2. The CDR3 has 14 amino acids. The CDR3 sequence: CASSFGTGGDEQYF. CDR3 nucleotides: TGTGCCAGCAGCTTCGGGACAGGGGGCGACGAGCAGTACTTC.

The chain couples TRBV6-5 to TRBJ2-7, with D possibly being TRBD2 (5 bases). The length of the CDR3 is 15 residues. Between the trimmed V and J ends, which lost 5 bases and 3 bases, there was a span of 17 bases. CDR1 and CDR2 (germline): MNHEY, SVGAGI. As DNA, the CDR3 is TGTGCCAGCAGTCCCGCTAGCCCCTGGGACTACGAGCAGTACTTC. Protein: CASSPASPWDYEQYF.

This rearrangement joins TRBV7-3 to TRBJ2-2; the match to TRBD2 covers 11 bases. From germline, CDR1 is SGHTA and CDR2 FQGTGA. The CDR3 extends over 17 amino acids. J gave up 2 bases and V 7 bases, and 9 bases lay outside the gene matches. CDR3 region: CASTAAGLAGNTGELFF. CDR3 nucleotide sequence: TGTGCCAGCACCGCTGCCGGACTAGCGGGCAACACCGGGGAGCTGTTTTTT. Variable domain in full (rest from reference TRBV7-3 and TRBJ2-2): GAGVSQTPSNKVTEKGKYVELRCDPISGHTALYWYRQSLGQGPEFLIYFQGTGAADDSGLPNDRFFAVRPEGSVSTLKIQRTERGDSAVYLCASTAAGLAGNTGELFFGEGSRLTVL.